Described below is a single TCR beta chain sequence and its context. The CDR3 covers 14 residues. Germline V gene lookup returns CDR1 SNHLY and CDR2 FYNNEI. V lost 5 bases to trimming and J lost 4 bases, with 14 bases between them. Assay used: immunoSEQ multiplex PCR; TCRdb lists only in-frame clones, some missing. The data show 250,000 to 350,000 clones, around 81% seen once. The data are from a study of blood T cell repertoires in COVID-19. This sequence originates from a person aged 65-85 years with COVID-19, enrolled during active disease. The material sequenced was peripheral blood. The rearrangement links TRBV2 to TRBJ2-5; D is possibly TRBD2 (5 bases). The CDR3 here is CASSYRGAGETQYF. In DNA, the CDR3 is TGTGCCAGCAGTTACCGAGGTGCGGGAGAGACCCAGTACTTC.